The 16 T cell receptor beta chains listed next were all sequenced from one sample in a study of blood T cell repertoires in COVID-19. Clones were sequenced by immunoSEQ multiplex PCR, and TCRdb holds only the in-frame ones, with some missing. The profile covers approximately 470,000 clones, with about 90% appearing a single time and 0.65% to 0.9% taken by the ten largest. Sequences were obtained from PBMCs or T cells enriched from blood (not recorded which). These receptors were taken from a woman aged 18 to 35 who had recovered from COVID-19.

This clone was counted a single time. This same CDR3 is encoded by further DNA sequences in the sample. The rearrangement links TRBV12-3 or TRBV12-4 to TRBJ1-1; D gene ambiguous. The V end was cut by 2 bases, the J end by 3 bases, with 7 bases between. This CDR3 comprises 13 residues. The CDR3 nucleotides read TGTGCCAGCAGTTTATCCGGAGACACTGAAGCTTTCTTT. It encodes CASSLSGDTEAFF.

V is TRBV5-1 and J is TRBJ2-3, with 8 bases fitting TRBD1. The germline V gene has CDR1 SGHRS and CDR2 YFSETQ. The CDR3 is 13 amino acids. Trimming at V came to 6 bases and at J to 1 base, leaving 1 base not matched to a gene. The CDR3, as DNA: TGCGCCAGCATGGACAGGGGCACAGATACGCAGTATTTT. Encoded protein: CASMDRGTDTQYF.

The rearrangement uses TRBV4-1 and TRBJ2-3, with TRBD2 matching 9 bases. Germline V lookup: CDR1 MGHRA, CDR2 YSYEKL. The junction had 9 bases not matched to a gene; V was cut back by 2 bases and J by 3 bases. The CDR3 extends over 17 amino acids. DNA for the CDR3: TGCGCCAGCAGCCAATCCCGTCCGGGACTAGCAACAGATACGCAGTATTTT. It codes for CASSQSRPGLATDTQYF.

J is TRBJ2-3 and V is TRBV10-2; D possibly corresponds to TRBD1 (6 bases). CDR3 length: 11 residues. The V and J ends lost 6 bases and 6 bases respectively, with 7 bases between them. Germline V CDR1 and CDR2: WSHSY, SAAADI. The CDR3 spells CASSQGDTQYF. DNA of the CDR3: TGCGCCAGCAGCCAGGGGGATACGCAGTATTTT.

The chain links TRBV6-1 to TRBJ1-3, with 8 positions matching TRBD1. This CDR3 is built from 16 residues. With V trimmed by 4 bases and J by 1 base, 6 bases remained unmatched. CDR1 MNHNS and CDR2 SASEGT come from the germline V gene. The CDR3 sequence is CASSGGQDASGNTIYF. The DNA of the CDR3 is TGTGCCAGCAGTGGGGGACAGGATGCTTCTGGAAACACCATATATTTT.

This clone was picked up a small number of times. The rearrangement uses TRBV6-5 and TRBJ1-1, with unresolved D. CDR3 length equals 13 residues. Germline V gives CDR1 MNHEY, CDR2 SVGAGI. V lost 2 bases and J lost 0, with 4 bases in between. CDR3 coding DNA: TGTGCCAGCAGTTACGAGCTGAACACTGAAGCTTTCTTT. Translation gives CASSYELNTEAFF.

CDR3 sequence reads: CASSLAGVNTEAFF. Written as DNA, the CDR3 is TGTGCCAGCAGCCTGGCAGGGGTGAACACTGAAGCTTTCTTT. The chain employs TRBV14 and TRBJ1-1, with D possibly TRBD1 on 6 matching bases. This CDR3 has 14 residues. Trimming took 4 bases from V and 0 from J, leaving 9 bases between them. Per germline, CDR1 SGHDN and CDR2 FVKESK.

The gene calls are TRBV5-1 and TRBJ1-2; TRBD1 is a possible D gene (6 bases). The CDR3 has 14 residues. Germline CDR1 is SGHRS and CDR2 is YFSETQ. V lost 4 bases and J lost 6, with 16 bases in between. Here the CDR3 reads CASSPNTGTDGYTF. Written as DNA, the CDR3 is TGCGCCAGCAGCCCAAATACAGGGACGGATGGCTACACCTTC. The whole variable domain, remainder taken from reference TRBV5-1 and TRBJ1-2, is KAGVTQTPRYLIKTRGQQVTLSCSPISGHRSVSWYQQTPGQGLQFLFEYFSETQRNKGNFPGRFSGRQFSNSRSEMNVSTLELGDSALYLCASSPNTGTDGYTFGSGTRLTVV.

The chain recombines TRBV2 with TRBJ2-7; no definite D call. Germline V gives CDR1 SNHLY, CDR2 FYNNEI. Trimming removed 3 bases from V and 10 bases from J, with 13 bases in between. The CDR3 spans 12 residues. The CDR3 is CASSDDEAAQYF. The CDR3 DNA follows: TGTGCCAGCAGTGATGATGAGGCGGCCCAGTACTTC.

This chain links TRBV27 with TRBJ2-1; a weak D match, TRBD1 (6 bases). Germline V lookup: CDR1 MNHEY, CDR2 SMNVEV (reference sequence). This CDR3 contains 13 residues. The V and J ends lost 0 bases and 9 bases respectively, with 9 bases between them. The CDR3 DNA sequence: TGTGCCAGCAGTTTATCGGGGGCCACTGAGCAGTTCTTC. It codes for CASSLSGATEQFF.

The V call is TRBV7-9, the J call TRBJ1-5; 9 nucleotides line up with TRBD1. Germline V gene lookup returns CDR1 SEHNR and CDR2 FQNEAQ (reference sequence). This CDR3 comprises 16 residues. The V gene end was trimmed by 1 base and the J gene end by 7 bases; junction bases not matched to a gene: 8. Here the CDR3 reads CASSLEGQGNGQPQHF. The CDR3 nucleotides are TGTGCCAGCAGCTTAGAGGGACAGGGTAACGGGCAGCCCCAGCATTTT. The whole variable domain, remainder taken from reference TRBV7-9 and TRBJ1-5, is DTGVSQNPRHKITKRGQNVTFRCDPISEHNRLYWYRQTLGQGPEFLTYFQNEAQLEKSRLLSDRFSAERPKGSFSTLEIQRTEQGDSAMYLCASSLEGQGNGQPQHFGDGTRLSIL.

This chain's CDR3 is CASAGQSRSGANVLTF. CDR3 nucleotides: TGTGCCAGCGCGGGACAGTCCCGGTCTGGGGCCAACGTCCTGACTTTC. V is TRBV5-5 and J is TRBJ2-6; perhaps TRBD1 as D (7 bases). The CDR3 has 16 amino acids. Germline V CDR1 and CDR2: SGHKS, YYEKEE (reference sequence). V lost 7 bases, J lost 1 base, and 15 bases lay in between.

The chain couples TRBV19 to TRBJ1-5; D remains unclear. The CDR3 totals 13 residues. Trimming left V 8 bases short and J 5 bases short, with 13 bases between. Germline V gives CDR1 LNHDA, CDR2 SQIVND (reference sequence). For the CDR3, the DNA is TGTGCCAGTTCAGGTCTGGGCGATCAGCCCCAGCATTTT. This encodes CASSGLGDQPQHF.

Remarks on this clone: This specimen includes other DNA sequences encoding the same CDR3. This chain uses TRBV6-5 with TRBJ2-3; the D is unclear. Looked up from germline, CDR1 is MNHEY and CDR2 is SVGAGI. Trimming took off 0 bases at V and 6 bases at J, with 7 bases between the two ends. This CDR3 has 13 amino acids. In nucleotides, the CDR3 is TGTGCCAGCAGTTACTCAATTCGGGATACGCAGTATTTT. The encoded protein is CASSYSIRDTQYF.

This rearrangement joins TRBV19 to TRBJ1-1; D call uncertain. The germline gives CDR1 LNHDA, CDR2 SQIVND (reference sequence). The V end was cut by 3 bases, the J end by 1 base, with 9 bases between. The CDR3 spans 14 residues. The CDR3 DNA reads as TGTGCCAGTAGTATGAGATGGAGGAACACTGAAGCTTTCTTT. It codes for CASSMRWRNTEAFF.

This rearrangement joins TRBV2 to TRBJ2-3; D not certain. With 2 bases removed from V and 1 base from J, the gap between germline ends came to 4 bases. This CDR3 region has 13 residues. Germline V CDR1 and CDR2: SNHLY, FYNNEI. CDR3 sequence (DNA): TGTGCCAGCAGTGAAATAGGCACAGATACGCAGTATTTT. Its translation is CASSEIGTDTQYF.